Described below is a single T cell receptor (beta chain) sequence and its context. Antigen unknown. This sample is part of a study of CXCR3-negative and CXCR3-positive naive CD8 T cells. About the study: Sequencing yielded roughly 130 million TRB reads, roughly 1.5 +/- 0.3 million per library.

Libraries of TRB cDNA were made by 5' RACE and carried UMIs. TCRdb reprocessed the 5' RACE reads, with one entry per CDR3 protein and no DNA. The sample spans about 40,000 distinct CDR3 sequences; the ten largest clones claim approximately 7.7%. The CDR3 loop spans 19 amino acids. Germline V gene sequence: CDR1 SGHVS, CDR2 FNYEAQ. General study points: Cryopreservation partially lowered CXCR3 expression, so most assays used fresh PBMCs.

Sequencing was done on a sample of memory CD8+ T cells from blood. The TCR originated in a human donor in good health. Some clones in this sample may be carry-over from other donors' samples. The rearrangement joins TRBV7-6 to TRBJ2-5; the D call from TCRdb, TRBD2, cannot be confirmed without DNA. This chain's CDR3 is CASSLGWSDYWRFQETQYF.